This is a list of T cell receptor beta chains from one sample in a study of blood T cell repertoires in COVID-19. Data came from immunoSEQ multiplex PCR; TCRdb stores just in-frame clones and leaves some out. This sample has 100,000 to 120,000 clones; 81% occur once, and the top ten carry 1.5% to 1.8%. The specimen was peripheral blood. All receptors come from a man aged 50 to 59 with acute or convalescent COVID-19. Each CDR3 is given without its conserved first and last residue. D genes are given only for firm matches.

d_gene,v_gene,CDR3aa
.,TRBV10-3,AISELAYEQY
TRBD1,TRBV6-5,ASSYRQGTNSPLH
.,TRBV6-5,ASSSPGGIDTQY
TRBD1,TRBV30,AWSGDSHNQPQH
TRBD1,TRBV10-1,ASSESRGGPSSYEQY
.,TRBV2,ASSEGRYEQY
TRBD2,TRBV19,ASSVVAGGTTDTQY
.,TRBV6-4,ASSDKVRQYTEAF
TRBD2,TRBV20-1,SASPGGLAGFDEQF
.,TRBV2,ASSERPGSMNTEAF
TRBD1,TRBV19,ASSMGQGAGIAEAF
.,TRBV3-1/TRBV3-2,ASSQSGTQVPPLH
TRBD1,TRBV18,ASSPDRGQEAF
.,TRBV5-1,ASSFANSGANVLT
.,TRBV5-1,ASTHSAGNPGELF
.,TRBV28,ASSPRAQPQH
TRBD1,TRBV7-6,ASSGRGTGVEQY
.,TRBV21-1,ASSSRGQKGH
.,TRBV28,ASSLAVLYGYT
TRBD2,TRBV19,ASSIRGLAGDTDTQY
TRBD1,TRBV5-1,ASSRTGENTGELF
.,TRBV28,ASSLLRQVYGYT
.,TRBV29-1,SVVLQVNTEAF
TRBD2,TRBV3-1/TRBV3-2,ARMGLAGIRAKNIQY
TRBD2,TRBV3-1/TRBV3-2,ASSYTWGGSGNGELF
.,TRBV6-6,ASSYSGAGYGYT
.,TRBV28,ASSFPGAIAKNIQY
.,TRBV7-7,ASSPGTGNTIY
.,TRBV3-1/TRBV3-2,ASSQVLTGANVLT
.,TRBV12-3/TRBV12-4,ASSLGRDYGYT
.,TRBV3-1/TRBV3-2,ASSQGGDQPQH
.,TRBV10-3,AISHPEANYGYT
TRBD1,TRBV9,ASSGGQSNSNQPQH
.,TRBV9,ASSVGVAQETQY
TRBD2,TRBV2,ASSILAGGLETQY
TRBD1,TRBV2,ASSPRTGLDEQF
.,TRBV5-1,ASSSGQPNEKLF
TRBD2,TRBV6-5,ASSQLRTSGETQY
.,TRBV27,ASSAAGGLNSPLH
.,TRBV28,ASSLLGGEEGSGNGYT
.,TRBV11-2,ASSLDRDRVNTEAF
.,TRBV19,ASSGQFNYGYT
TRBD1,TRBV28,ASSVTGAPHYEQY
.,TRBV2,ASSEKGENTEAF
.,TRBV29-1,SVVSQNSYEQY
TRBD2,TRBV27,ASSFFTSGGPYNEQF